The source of this T cell receptor (beta chain) is a study of spatial heterogeneity in lung cancer. The overall study: The donor group consisted of approximately 77 patients who had untreated, early-stage non-small cell lung cancer.

TCRdb itself ran the 5' RACE reads through MiXCR, one entry per CDR3 protein. Among some 110,000 distinct CDR3 sequences listed, over 9% were seen once. Trimming removed 1 base from V and 10 bases from J, with 11 bases in between. The CDR3 loop spans 14 amino acids. Germline V gene data show CDR1 as LGHDT and CDR2 as YNNKEL (reference sequence). This sample's time point: blood at routine non-recurrence follow-up after resection. TCRs were sequenced from unsorted whole RNA of tumor, nontumor lung or PBMC. The rearrangement joins TRBV3-1 to TRBJ1-6; tentative D call: TRBD1 (5 bases). The specimen comprised PBMCs, sampled at follow-up. This sequence was found in a male donor with early-stage non-small cell lung cancer. The CDR3 region is CASSQAGGVSPLHF. CDR3 sequence (DNA): TGTGCCAGCAGCCAAGCCGGGGGAGTATCACCCCTCCACTTT.